These 28 T cell receptor beta chains were sequenced from one sample in a study of blood T cell repertoires in COVID-19. Libraries were prepared by immunoSEQ multiplex PCR; TCRdb keeps only in-frame clonotypes and omits some of them. This sample has 70,000 to 95,000 clones, with 80% found just once. The specimen sequenced was peripheral blood. The receptors were gathered from a woman aged 40 to 50 with active or convalescent COVID-19.

The J gene is TRBJ1-1, the V gene TRBV19; no clear D. Germline CDR1 LNHDA, CDR2 SQIVND (reference sequence). This CDR3 has 15 amino acids. The V end was cut by 3 bases, the J end by 2 bases, with 13 bases between. DNA for the CDR3: TGTGCCAGTAGTATTAGTCAGGCCGTTAACACTGAAGCTTTCTTT. Translating it yields CASSISQAVNTEAFF.

V is TRBV3-1 (or the pseudogene TRBV3-2) and J is TRBJ1-6, with TRBD1 identical over 7 bases. Germline-derived CDR1 and CDR2 are LGHDT and YNNKEL (reference sequence). Germline trimming cut 0 bases from V and 7 bases from J; bases unmatched to any gene: 6. The CDR3 is made up of 16 amino acids. This chain's CDR3 is CASSQDLVRGNSPLHF. CDR3 coding DNA: TGTGCCAGCAGCCAAGATTTAGTCAGGGGGAATTCACCCCTCCACTTT.

The chain combines TRBV18 with TRBJ2-7; TRBD2 aligns across 10 bases. J lost 4 bases, V lost 3 bases, and 6 bases had no gene match. The CDR3 extends over 15 amino acids. The germline V gene has CDR1 KGHSH and CDR2 LQKENI. The CDR3 DNA reads as TGTGCCAGCTCACCGCCTAGCGGGAGTACTTACGAGCAGTACTTC. Protein: CASSPPSGSTYEQYF.

This sequence joins TRBV27 and TRBJ2-3; 10 bases are a match to TRBD2. The CDR3 runs to 15 residues. CDR1 is MNHEY, CDR2 SMNVEV, per germline (reference sequence). V lost 7 bases and J lost 5; bases outside the gene matches: 9. This CDR3 is CASTLGSGRGDTQYF. CDR3 nucleotide sequence: TGTGCCAGCACCCTGGGGAGCGGGAGGGGAGATACGCAGTATTTT.

This clone was seen once. V and J are TRBV27 and TRBJ2-1; tentatively, D is TRBD2 (5 bases). Between the trimmed V and J ends, which lost 0 bases and 3 bases, there was a span of 15 bases. The CDR3 is made up of 17 amino acids. Germline-derived CDR1 and CDR2 are MNHEY and SMNVEV (reference sequence). The CDR3 DNA reads as TGTGCCAGCAGTTTATCCCCCCCGGGAAGGGACTACAATGAGCAGTTCTTC. It translates to CASSLSPPGRDYNEQFF.

The rearrangement links TRBV7-2 to TRBJ1-5, with TRBD1 as a possible D gene (6 bases). The CDR3 runs 16 residues. V was clipped by 5 bases and J by 5 bases, with 19 bases between them. CDR1 and CDR2 (germline): SGHTA, FQGNSA. This CDR3 is CASSQGGGLGYQPQHF. CDR3 DNA sequence: TGTGCCAGCAGCCAGGGAGGGGGGTTAGGATATCAGCCCCAGCATTTT.

This clone has only a few counts. This sequence joins TRBV14 and TRBJ2-5, with D perhaps matching TRBD1 (5 bases). Germline V CDR1 and CDR2: SGHDN, FVKESK. The CDR3 has 13 amino acids. V was clipped by 4 bases and J by 1 base, with 7 bases between them. CDR3: CASSRQIQETQYF. The CDR3 nucleotides are TGTGCCAGCAGCCGACAGATCCAAGAGACCCAGTACTTC.

This clone occurred once. V and J are TRBV9 and TRBJ2-5; 7 bases are a match to TRBD2. V was clipped by 0 bases and J by 4 bases; unmatched bases: 6. CDR1 and CDR2 from the germline V gene are SGDLS and YYNGEE. The length of the CDR3 is 15 residues. The CDR3 nucleotides read TGTGCCAGCAGCGTAGATCCGGGGAGGGGAGAGACCCAGTACTTC. It encodes CASSVDPGRGETQYF.

This sequence joins TRBV7-3 and TRBJ2-1; the match to TRBD2 covers 12 bases. The CDR3 covers 17 residues. Trimming cost V 1 base and J 8 bases; bases outside gene matches: 9. Germline CDR1 reads SGHTA; CDR2 reads FQGTGA. This CDR3 is CASSLRASGRAGDEQFF. The CDR3 DNA follows: TGTGCCAGCAGCTTAAGGGCTAGCGGGAGGGCCGGGGATGAGCAGTTCTTC. Full variable domain (outside the CDR3, taken from reference TRBV7-3 and TRBJ2-1): GAGVSQTPSNKVTEKGKYVELRCDPISGHTALYWYRQSLGQGPEFLIYFQGTGAADDSGLPNDRFFAVRPEGSVSTLKIQRTERGDSAVYLCASSLRASGRAGDEQFFGPGTRLTVL.

The chain carries TRBV28 and TRBJ2-7; possibly TRBD2 for D (6 bases). The CDR3 contains 16 residues. Germline V gene sequence: CDR1 MDHEN, CDR2 SYDVKM. Trimming removed 5 bases from V and 0 bases from J, with 17 bases in between. This CDR3 is CASSPPGTFYSYEQYF. CDR3 bases: TGTGCCAGCAGTCCGCCCGGGACTTTTTACTCCTACGAGCAGTACTTC.

CDR3 nucleotide sequence: TGTGCCAGTAGCCACGCGGAAAGCAATCAGCCCCAGCATTTT. Its translation: CASSHAESNQPQHF. The chain joins TRBV19 to TRBJ1-5; D is undetermined. V was cut by 6 bases and J by 1 base, with 10 bases left in between. CDR1 and CDR2 (germline): LNHDA, SQIVND (reference sequence). The CDR3 spans 14 residues.

This chain joins TRBV4-3 and TRBJ2-3, with a tentative D call TRBD2 (6 bases). In germline, CDR1 is LGHNA, CDR2 YSLEER. This CDR3 is 14 amino acids long. V gave up 3 bases and J gave up 3 bases, with 10 bases separating them. CDR3 region: CASSQVLATDTQYF. The CDR3 bases are TGCGCCAGCAGCCAGGTACTAGCAACAGATACGCAGTATTTT.

The chain has TRBV20-1 and TRBJ2-7; a weak D match, TRBD2 (5 bases). The CDR3 sequence is 11 residues long. Germline V gene lookup returns CDR1 DFQATT and CDR2 SNEGSKA (reference sequence). Deletions cut 4 bases from V and 7 bases from J, with 11 bases between. CDR3 region: CSAIGPGEQYF. CDR3 sequence (DNA): TGCAGTGCTATCGGGCCGGGGGAGCAGTACTTC.

The chain is built from TRBV7-2 and TRBJ1-1; TRBD1 agrees at 9 bases. Germline CDR1 and CDR2: SGHTA and FQGNSA. The J segment lost 4 bases and the V segment lost 6 bases, leaving 3 bases of the junction unmatched. The CDR3 extends over 13 amino acids. CDR3 loop: CASSWGQGTEAFF. Here the CDR3 DNA reads TGTGCCAGCAGTTGGGGACAGGGCACTGAAGCTTTCTTT.

The rearrangement links TRBV19 to TRBJ1-5, with a possible D match to TRBD1 (6 bases). Trimming removed 4 bases at V and 5 bases at J, with 15 bases between. CDR3 length: 15 residues. Germline CDR1 reads LNHDA; CDR2 reads SQIVND (reference sequence). DNA of the CDR3: TGTGCCAGTAGTAACCGTGGCAGGGGCTATCAGCCCCAGCATTTT. Amino acid sequence: CASSNRGRGYQPQHF.

The chain carries TRBV28 and TRBJ1-5; 9 positions agree with TRBD1. Losses at the gene ends were 8 bases for V and 6 bases for J; bases not matched to a gene: 8. The germline gives CDR1 MDHEN, CDR2 SYDVKM. This CDR3 region has 14 residues. CDR3 sequence (DNA): TGTGCCAGCCGATACAGGGGGCACGGTCAGCCCCAGCATTTT. Translated, it gives CASRYRGHGQPQHF.

This clone was observed a handful of times. The CDR3 is CASSFMGDRVTTEAFF. The CDR3, as DNA: TGTGCCAGCAGTTTTATGGGAGACAGGGTCACGACTGAAGCTTTCTTT. The chain carries TRBV27 and TRBJ1-1; 7 bases line up with TRBD1. This CDR3 has 16 amino acids. V lost 3 bases and J lost 5; bases outside the gene matches: 12. Germline CDR1 reads MNHEY; CDR2 reads SMNVEV (reference sequence).

This clone was picked up one time. The chain is built from TRBV12-3 or TRBV12-4 and TRBJ2-7, with D tentatively TRBD2 (5 bases). V lost 5 bases to trimming and J lost 4 bases, with 12 bases between them. This CDR3 spans 13 amino acids. CDR3 protein: CASSLDGGYEQYF. In nucleotides, the CDR3 is TGTGCCAGCAGTCTAGACGGAGGTTACGAGCAGTACTTC.

J is TRBJ2-7 and V is TRBV10-3; TRBD1 matches at 8 bases. Germline V CDR1 and CDR2: ENHRY, SYGVKD. The CDR3 loop spans 15 amino acids. J was trimmed by 2 bases and V by 6 bases; bases with no gene match: 9. DNA for the CDR3: TGTGCCATCAGCCCGACAGGGGCCTTAACCTACGAGCAGTACTTC. Its translation: CAISPTGALTYEQYF.

V usage is TRBV5-4 and J usage is TRBJ2-7; 7 bases map to TRBD1. Germline loops: CDR1 SGHNT, CDR2 YYREEE (reference sequence). Losses at the gene ends were 4 bases for V and 6 bases for J; bases not matched to a gene: 16. CDR3 length equals 16 residues. In DNA form, the CDR3 reads TGTGCCAGCAGCACCCTTCAACAGGGGCGGTCGGGCGAGCAGTACTTC. This encodes CASSTLQQGRSGEQYF.

This chain uses TRBV27 with TRBJ1-4; D not certain. Trimming removed 5 bases from V and 0 bases from J, with 10 bases in between. Germline values: CDR1 MNHEY, CDR2 SMNVEV (reference sequence). CDR3 length equals 15 residues. CDR3 DNA sequence: TGTGCCAGCAGTCTCTACGGAGCAACTAATGAAAAACTGTTTTTT. Translated, it gives CASSLYGATNEKLFF.

CDR3 nucleotide sequence: TGTGCCAGCAGCTTGGAGCCCCTTAACTCTGGAAACACCATATATTTT. It codes for CASSLEPLNSGNTIYF. This sequence joins TRBV5-5 and TRBJ1-3; D unclear. This CDR3 is built from 16 residues. V was pared by 0 bases and J by 0 bases, with 10 bases between. Per germline, CDR1 SGHKS and CDR2 YYEKEE (reference sequence). The whole variable domain, remainder taken from reference TRBV5-5 and TRBJ1-3, is DAGVTQSPTHLIKTRGQQVTLRCSPISGHKSVSWYQQVLGQGPQFIFQYYEKEERGRGNFPDRFSARQFPNYSSELNVNALLLGDSALYLCASSLEPLNSGNTIYFGEGSWLTVV.

V and J are TRBV2 and TRBJ2-2, with 9 bases fitting TRBD1. Losses at the gene ends were 6 bases for V and 4 bases for J; bases not matched to a gene: 3. Germline lookup yields CDR1 SNHLY and CDR2 FYNNEI. The CDR3 is 14 amino acids. CDR3 amino acids: CASRPTGGTGELFF. CDR3 DNA: TGTGCCAGCAGGCCGACAGGGGGCACCGGGGAGCTGTTTTTT.

The chain carries TRBV18 and TRBJ1-2, with 7 bases identical to TRBD1. Trimming at V came to 1 base and at J to 7 bases, leaving 12 bases not matched to a gene. Germline assignment: CDR1 KGHSH and CDR2 LQKENI. CDR3 size: 16 residues. CDR3 protein: CASSPQGLQGGGGYTF. The CDR3, as DNA: TGTGCCAGCTCACCACAGGGTCTCCAGGGGGGAGGTGGCTACACCTTC.

This clone has only a few counts. This chain links TRBV7-2 with TRBJ2-5; 7 nucleotides agree with TRBD1. J gave up 2 bases and V 10 bases, and 1 base lay outside the gene matches. Germline V gives CDR1 SGHTA, CDR2 FQGNSA. The CDR3 contains 11 residues. In DNA form, the CDR3 reads TGTGCCACACAGGGGCAAGAGACCCAGTACTTC. This codes for CATQGQETQYF.

The chain uses TRBV5-1 and TRBJ2-5, with TRBD2 matching 12 bases. The ends lost 4 bases at V and 4 bases at J; junction bases unmatched: 2. The germline V gene encodes CDR1 SGHRS and CDR2 YFSETQ. This CDR3 has 14 residues. Here the CDR3 reads CASSTGLAGETQYF. The CDR3 DNA sequence: TGCGCCAGCAGCACGGGACTAGCGGGAGAGACCCAGTACTTC.

The CDR3 protein is CASRRDRRPYEQYF. CDR3 bases: TGTGCCAGCAGAAGGGACAGACGTCCCTACGAGCAGTACTTC. This chain uses TRBV6-4 with TRBJ2-7, with 7 positions matching TRBD1. The CDR3 contains 14 residues. V was pared by 6 bases and J by 2 bases, with 7 bases of the junction left unmatched. From germline, CDR1 is MRHNA and CDR2 SNTAGT.

The rearrangement links TRBV19 to TRBJ2-1; TRBD2 agrees at 12 bases. The V gene end was trimmed by 3 bases and the J gene end by 6 bases; junction bases not matched to a gene: 6. Germline loops: CDR1 LNHDA, CDR2 SQIVND (reference sequence). The length of the CDR3 is 16 residues. The chain's CDR3 is CASSIRLAGGPNEQFF. The CDR3 coding sequence is TGTGCCAGTAGTATTCGGCTAGCGGGAGGGCCCAATGAGCAGTTCTTC.